One and the same sample provided the 18 T cell receptor beta chains below, sequenced in a study of shared clonotypes between healthy human individuals. As defined, naive CD8 cells were CD45RO-negative and positively selected for CCR7, with terminally differentiated effector memory CD45RA+ cells excluded. TCRdb keeps only in-frame clones here, not all; method: immunoSEQ multiplex PCR. The table shows around 1.9 million clones, with about 93% occurring only once. The material sequenced was naive CD8+ T cells from PBMCs. The receptor set was obtained from a man aged 18 to 29 in good health. Some clones in this sample may be carry-over from other donors' samples.

This chain joins TRBV5-1 and TRBJ1-6; D ambiguous. CDR3 size: 16 residues. V was clipped by 2 bases and J by 5 bases, with 14 bases between them. CDR1 SGHRS and CDR2 YFSETQ come from the germline V gene. CDR3 coding DNA: TGCGCCAGCAGCTTCGGCGGAACTCCTGATAATTCACCCCTCCACTTT. It yields the protein CASSFGGTPDNSPLHF.

The rearrangement joins TRBV28 to TRBJ1-5; D is unclear. With 3 bases removed from V and 3 bases from J, the gap between germline ends came to 12 bases. CDR1 and CDR2 (germline): MDHEN, SYDVKM. The length of the CDR3 is 15 residues. The CDR3 bases are TGTGCCAGCAGTTTCCCTCGTAGGGACAATCAGCCCCAGCATTTT. It specifies CASSFPRRDNQPQHF.

As for this clone: Other DNA sequences of this sample code for an identical CDR3. The chain uses TRBV4-1 and TRBJ2-7, with a weak D call TRBD1 (5 bases). Trimming stripped 1 base from V and 4 bases from J, with 11 bases between. The length of the CDR3 is 14 residues. CDR1 is MGHRA, CDR2 YSYEKL, per germline. CDR3 residues: CASSQVGSGYEQYF. Written as DNA, the CDR3 is TGCGCCAGCAGCCAAGTTGGCTCAGGGTACGAGCAGTACTTC.

The chain recombines TRBV19 with TRBJ1-2, with TRBD1 as a possible D gene (6 bases). The germline CDR1 and CDR2 sequences are LNHDA and SQIVND (reference sequence). Trimming removed 6 bases from V and 4 bases from J, with 15 bases in between. The CDR3 runs 14 residues. The CDR3 loop reads CASSPPGVPYGYTF. In DNA, the CDR3 is TGTGCCAGTAGCCCCCCAGGGGTCCCCTATGGCTACACCTTC.

CDR3 residues: CSPFAEQFF. The CDR3 nucleotides are TGCAGTCCTTTTGCTGAGCAGTTCTTC. The V and J genes are TRBV20-1 and TRBJ2-1; D is unclear. V lost 8 bases, J lost 9 bases, and 8 bases lay in between. Germline V gene data show CDR1 as DFQATT and CDR2 as SNEGSKA (reference sequence). The CDR3 is 9 amino acids.

The chain has TRBV19 and TRBJ2-2; D uncertain. Germline lookup yields CDR1 LNHDA and CDR2 SQIVND (reference sequence). There are 14 residues in the CDR3. The CDR3 loop reads CAADRAKGPGELFF. CDR3 nucleotide sequence: TGTGCTGCGGATCGGGCAAAAGGTCCCGGGGAGCTGTTTTTT.

The V and J genes are TRBV7-9 and TRBJ2-7; D is possibly TRBD2 (5 bases). The V end was cut by 5 bases, the J end by 3 bases, with 20 bases between. Germline V lookup: CDR1 SEHNR, CDR2 FQNEAQ (reference sequence). This CDR3 contains 16 residues. CDR3 sequence (DNA): TGTGCCAGCAGCCCCCGTGGAGCGGTGCGGCTCTACGAGCAGTACTTC. This codes for CASSPRGAVRLYEQYF.

In the case of this clone: The same CDR3 also results from other DNA sequences found in this sample. CDR3 residues: CSARVETQYF. CDR3 nucleotide sequence: TGCAGTGCTAGGGTAGAGACCCAGTACTTC. The chain employs TRBV20-1 and TRBJ2-5, with D uncertain. Germline V gene data show CDR1 as DFQATT and CDR2 as SNEGSKA (reference sequence). V was trimmed by 3 bases and J by 4 bases, leaving 3 bases between them. The CDR3 is 10 amino acids.

The CDR3 sequence is CASSLVVGGAVNEQFF. The CDR3 region has the DNA TGTGCCAGCAGCTTAGTGGTGGGAGGGGCCGTAAATGAGCAGTTCTTC. The chain recombines TRBV11-2 with TRBJ2-1, with 7 bases fitting TRBD2. The CDR3 has 16 amino acids. CDR1 and CDR2 from the germline V gene are SGHAT and FQNNGV. The trim removed 1 base at V and 7 bases at J, leaving 10 bases unmatched.

The chain recombines TRBV29-1 with TRBJ1-2; no clear D. The CDR3 is 15 residues long. Germline values: CDR1 SQVTM, CDR2 ANQGSEA. V lost 0 bases, J lost 2 bases, and 13 bases lay in between. The CDR3 sequence is CSVEDLAGKNYGYTF. DNA of the CDR3: TGCAGCGTTGAAGATCTGGCGGGGAAGAACTATGGCTACACCTTC.

The count of this clone is one. V and J are TRBV29-1 and TRBJ2-2; D is unresolved. The CDR3 extends over 11 amino acids. CDR1 SQVTM and CDR2 ANQGSEA come from the germline V gene. Trimming took off 7 bases at V and 1 base at J, with 4 bases between the two ends. The CDR3: CSGLNTGELFF. In DNA, the CDR3 is TGCAGCGGGCTGAACACCGGGGAGCTGTTTTTT.

The chain carries TRBV18 and TRBJ2-1; 7 bases line up with TRBD2. CDR3 length equals 14 residues. J was trimmed by 8 bases and V by 5 bases; bases with no gene match: 9. From germline, CDR1 is KGHSH and CDR2 LQKENI. The CDR3 spells CASSSGLGSYEQFF. The DNA of the CDR3 is TGTGCCAGCTCATCAGGACTAGGCAGCTATGAGCAGTTCTTC. Complete variable domain (other parts from reference TRBV18 and TRBJ2-1): NAGVMQNPRHLVRRRGQEARLRCSPMKGHSHVYWYRQLPEEGLKFMVYLQKENIIDESGMPKERFSAEFPKEGPSILRIQQVVRGDSAAYFCASSSGLGSYEQFFGPGTRLTVL.

The chain recombines TRBV28 with TRBJ2-2, with TRBD2 as a possible D gene (5 bases). Germline values: CDR1 MDHEN, CDR2 SYDVKM. V was trimmed by 5 bases and J by 7 bases, leaving 11 bases between them. The CDR3 is 13 amino acids. CDR3 protein: CASSQAEYGELFF. Here the CDR3 DNA reads TGTGCCAGCAGTCAAGCGGAGTACGGGGAGCTGTTTTTT.

The gene calls are TRBV19 and TRBJ2-7, with TRBD2 matching over 7 bases. V lost 5 bases to trimming and J lost 7 bases; unmatched junction nucleotides: 14. The CDR3 runs to 15 residues. CDR1 is LNHDA, CDR2 SQIVND, per germline (reference sequence). The CDR3 region is CASSPKGREEKEQYF. In DNA form, the CDR3 reads TGTGCCAGTAGTCCCAAAGGACGGGAGGAGAAGGAGCAGTACTTC.

J is TRBJ2-1 and V is TRBV27; possible D gene TRBD2, 5 bases. This CDR3 spans 16 amino acids. Germline values: CDR1 MNHEY, CDR2 SMNVEV (reference sequence). V dropped 0 bases and J dropped 5 bases, with 14 bases sitting between them. The DNA for the CDR3 is TGTGCCAGCAGTTTATCCCGAGCGGCTTATAACAATGAGCAGTTCTTC. Its translation: CASSLSRAAYNNEQFF.

As for this clone: Its ends do not fully match the called genes, so a read error is possible. This chain uses TRBV27 with TRBJ2-7, with 11 bases fitting TRBD2. The CDR3 runs 13 residues. Germline V CDR1 and CDR2: MNHEY, SMNVEV (reference sequence). Here the CDR3 reads CASSPILAGELYF. CDR3 DNA sequence: TGTGCCAGCAGTCCCATACTAGCGGGAGAGCTGTACTTC.

The chain has TRBV28 and TRBJ2-3; TRBD2 is a possible D gene (6 bases). Germline V gene sequence: CDR1 MDHEN, CDR2 SYDVKM. The CDR3 is 16 amino acids. The V and J ends lost 5 bases and 2 bases respectively, with 17 bases between them. The CDR3 DNA is TGTGCCAGCAGTGTCCTCGGGACTCGACTCACAGATACGCAGTATTTT. Translation gives CASSVLGTRLTDTQYF.

V is TRBV27 and J is TRBJ2-3, with TRBD2 identical over 10 bases. J gave up 1 base and V 6 bases, and 13 bases lay outside the gene matches. Germline loops: CDR1 MNHEY, CDR2 SMNVEV (reference sequence). The CDR3 is 18 residues long. CDR3 residues: CASSGLAAQSYGTDTQYF. The CDR3 region has the DNA TGTGCCAGCAGCGGACTAGCGGCACAATCCTATGGCACAGATACGCAGTATTTT.